The 31 T cell receptor beta chains in this list originate from one sample, sequenced in a study of beta chain features in type 1 diabetes. Sequenced material consisted of expressed TCRB transcripts (all of the isolated RNA was reverse transcribed). Using immunoSEQ multiplex PCR, the repertoire was profiled, and TCRdb retains in-frame clones only, with some absent. The sample lists some 300,000 clones, about 8% occurring once. Sequencing was carried out using central memory CD4+ T cells from blood. The receptors come from a woman between 18 and 29 years old in good health.

This clone has at least ten counts. The V gene is TRBV7-9, the J gene TRBJ1-1; no clear D gene. The CDR3 extends over 11 amino acids. V gave up 3 bases and J gave up 1 base, with 0 bases separating them. CDR1 is SEHNR, CDR2 FQNEAQ, per germline (reference sequence). As DNA, the CDR3 is TGTGCCAGCAGCTTGAACACTGAAGCTTTCTTT. This translates into CASSLNTEAFF.

This clone was counted between two and nine times. The rearrangement links TRBV5-1 to TRBJ2-7; 7 bases align to TRBD1. Losses at the gene ends were 4 bases for V and 1 base for J; bases not matched to a gene: 17. The CDR3 sequence is 18 residues long. CDR1 and CDR2 (germline): SGHRS, YFSETQ. CDR3 sequence: CASSPPKGTGALSYEQYF. CDR3 sequence (DNA): TGCGCCAGCAGCCCGCCTAAGGGAACAGGGGCCCTATCCTACGAGCAGTACTTC.

A few counts support this clone. CDR3 bases: TGCGCCAGCACCTCAAATGGGTTAAACGAGCAGTACGTC. It translates to CASTSNGLNEQYV. This chain uses TRBV23-1 with TRBJ2-7; the D is unclear. Being an ORF, TRBV23-1 has a function that is uncertain. This CDR3 is built from 13 residues. V lost 7 bases, J lost 5 bases, and 15 bases lay in between.

This clone was detected only a few times. V is TRBV11-2 and J is TRBJ2-7; weak D call: TRBD1 (6 bases). The CDR3 extends over 13 amino acids. Germline values: CDR1 SGHAT, CDR2 FQNNGV. Trimming stripped 5 bases from V and 2 bases from J, with 10 bases between. CDR3 amino acids: CASSLDRTYEQYV. The CDR3, as DNA: TGTGCCAGCAGCCTCGACAGGACCTACGAGCAGTACGTC.

The chain employs TRBV5-1 and TRBJ2-1; 9 bases line up with TRBD1. Per the germline V gene, CDR1 is SGHRS and CDR2 is YFSETQ. The trim removed 2 bases at V and 3 bases at J, leaving 3 bases unmatched. This CDR3 has 15 amino acids. The CDR3 sequence is CASSFRDRDYNEQFF. The CDR3 nucleotides are TGCGCCAGCAGCTTCCGGGACAGGGACTACAATGAGCAGTTCTTC.

This clone appeared a few times. The gene calls are TRBV28 and TRBJ2-1, with D uncertain. The germline V and J ends were trimmed by 6 bases and 4 bases, with 13 bases remaining between them. CDR3 length equals 14 residues. CDR1 MDHEN and CDR2 SYDVKM come from the germline V gene. This chain's CDR3 is CASRSHQQYNEQFF. The CDR3 DNA is TGTGCCAGCAGATCACATCAGCAGTACAATGAGCAGTTCTTC. The entire variable domain, with the rest obtained from reference TRBV28 and TRBJ2-1, is as follows: DVKVTQSSRYLVKRTGEKVFLECVQDMDHENMFWYRQDPGLGLRLIYFSYDVKMKEKGDIPEGYSVSREKKERFSLILESASTNQTSMYLCASRSHQQYNEQFFGPGTRLTVL.

The chain has TRBV18 and TRBJ1-2; D is undetermined. Germline lookup yields CDR1 KGHSH and CDR2 LQKENI. CDR3 length: 15 residues. The ends were cut back, 2 bases at V and 4 bases at J, with 14 bases in the middle. CDR3 residues: CASSPTRDTSYGYTF. CDR3 coding DNA: TGTGCCAGCTCACCAACGAGAGACACAAGCTATGGCTACACCTTC.

At least ten counts were recorded for this clone. The chain combines TRBV5-4 with TRBJ2-1; D could derive from TRBD1 or TRBD2 (5 bases each). The length of the CDR3 is 16 residues. CDR1 and CDR2 (germline): SGHNT, YYREEE (reference sequence). V gave up 0 bases and J gave up 0 bases, with 10 bases separating them. The CDR3 region has the DNA TGTGCCAGCAGCTTGGGTGGGACGCTCTCCTACAATGAGCAGTTCTTC. Protein: CASSLGGTLSYNEQFF.

This clone was recorded many times. The chain couples TRBV15 to TRBJ1-5, with D tentatively TRBD1 (5 bases). There are 18 residues in the CDR3. Trimming left V 2 bases short and J 1 base short, with 18 bases between. Per germline, CDR1 LNHNV and CDR2 YYDKDF (reference sequence). The CDR3 loop is CATSRPKGQGGSNQPQHF. CDR3 DNA: TGTGCCACCAGCAGACCCAAAGGGCAGGGAGGAAGCAATCAGCCCCAGCATTTT.

J is TRBJ1-4 and V is TRBV6-1; 9 bases line up with TRBD1. Germline CDR1 reads MNHNS; CDR2 reads SASEGT. The CDR3 runs 13 residues. V shed 8 bases, J shed 5 bases, and the junction held 3 bases outside the gene matches. The CDR3 reads CASGQGLNEKLFF. The CDR3 DNA sequence: TGTGCCAGCGGACAGGGGCTAAATGAAAAACTGTTTTTT.

The sample holds a few counts of this clone. The V call is TRBV25-1, the J call TRBJ1-1; tentative D call: TRBD1 (5 bases). Germline CDR1 is MGHDK and CDR2 is SYGVNS. The CDR3 contains 14 residues. The V and J ends lost 6 bases and 5 bases respectively, with 16 bases between them. DNA for the CDR3: TGTGCCAGCAGGAGTAACGGGCCAGGGACTGAAGCTTTCTTT. Its protein product is CASRSNGPGTEAFF.

This clone has at least ten counts. The chain links TRBV29-1 to TRBJ2-5, with 9 bases aligning to TRBD1. Germline V CDR1 and CDR2: SQVTM, ANQGSEA. J gave up 5 bases and V 5 bases, and 9 bases lay outside the gene matches. This CDR3 region has 14 residues. The DNA for the CDR3 is TGCAGCGTTAACCCGGACAGGGGTAGGGAGACCCAGTACTTC. Translated: CSVNPDRGRETQYF.

The chain combines TRBV20-1 with TRBJ2-1; D ambiguous. Germline V gene sequence: CDR1 DFQATT, CDR2 SNEGSKA (reference sequence). V was clipped by 3 bases and J by 7 bases, with 4 bases between them. The CDR3 has 10 amino acids. Here the CDR3 reads CSASRNEQFF. The CDR3 coding sequence is TGCAGTGCTAGCCGAAATGAGCAGTTCTTC.

The chain recombines TRBV2 with TRBJ2-7; 10 nucleotides align to TRBD1. The J segment lost 12 bases and the V segment lost 5 bases, leaving 4 bases of the junction unmatched. CDR3 length: 11 amino acids. The germline gives CDR1 SNHLY, CDR2 FYNNEI. CDR3: CASSSTGGPYF. DNA for the CDR3: TGTGCCAGCAGTTCGACAGGGGGCCCGTACTTC.

At least ten counts were recorded for this clone. The chain couples TRBV6-6 to TRBJ2-3; D is possibly TRBD2 (5 bases). This CDR3 is 15 amino acids long. Germline V CDR1 and CDR2: MNHNY, SVGAGI (reference sequence). V shed 9 bases and J shed 2 bases, with 18 bases lying between them. This CDR3 is CASLRGLGNTDTQYF. As DNA, the CDR3 is TGTGCCAGTCTCCGAGGACTGGGAAACACAGATACGCAGTATTTT.

Points on this clone: The sample contains more than one DNA sequence encoding this CDR3. V gene TRBV7-9 combines with J gene TRBJ2-7; 8 bases are shared with TRBD1. CDR1 is SEHNR and CDR2 is FQNEAQ in the germline V gene (reference sequence). The junction had 1 base not matched to a gene; V was cut back by 4 bases and J by 5 bases. The CDR3 loop spans 12 amino acids. The CDR3 here is CASSSTGDEQYF. The CDR3, as DNA: TGTGCCAGCAGCTCGACAGGGGACGAGCAGTACTTC.

This clone was recorded many times. Within the sample, other DNA sequences also encode this same CDR3. The rearrangement uses TRBV28 and TRBJ1-2; D remains ambiguous. V dropped 3 bases and J dropped 3 bases, with 8 bases sitting between them. From germline, CDR1 is MDHEN and CDR2 SYDVKM. The CDR3 runs 13 residues. CDR3 in amino acids: CASSFGRYYGYTF. The CDR3 DNA sequence: TGTGCCAGCAGTTTTGGTCGGTACTATGGCTACACCTTC.

In regard to this clone: This specimen includes other DNA sequences encoding the same CDR3. J is TRBJ2-7 and V is TRBV18; the D gene could be TRBD1 or TRBD2 (5 bases each). The CDR3 has 13 residues. The germline gives CDR1 KGHSH, CDR2 LQKENI. CDR3 amino acids: CASSLGVSYEQYV. The CDR3 DNA is TGCGCCAGCTCACTAGGGGTCTCCTACGAGCAGTACGTC.

The sample holds a few counts of this clone. This chain links TRBV7-9 with TRBJ1-5; 10 bases are a match to TRBD1. CDR1 is SEHNR and CDR2 is FQNEAQ in the germline V gene (reference sequence). The V and J ends lost 5 bases and 2 bases, in that order; junction bases with no gene match: 3. The CDR3 loop spans 15 amino acids. The CDR3 bases are TGTGCCAGCAGCGCCGGGACAGGGGGCAATCAGCCCCAGCATTTT. As protein: CASSAGTGGNQPQHF.

This clone showed up just a few times. J is TRBJ2-1 and V is TRBV6-1; D may be TRBD1 (6 bases). V lost 5 bases and J 5 bases, leaving 13 bases between the germline ends. Germline V gene lookup returns CDR1 MNHNS and CDR2 SASEGT. The CDR3 runs 14 residues. The CDR3 loop is CASSLQGFNNEQFF. The CDR3 DNA sequence: TGTGCCAGCAGTTTACAGGGATTCAACAATGAGCAGTTCTTC.

In its sample, this clone was seen a few times. The rearrangement links TRBV2 to TRBJ1-1; D gene uncertain. The CDR3 consists of 13 residues. V lost 6 bases and J lost 1, with 9 bases in between. Germline values: CDR1 SNHLY, CDR2 FYNNEI. The CDR3 loop reads CASSDQRNTEAFF. The CDR3 region has the DNA TGTGCCAGCAGCGATCAAAGGAACACTGAAGCTTTCTTT.

The gene calls are TRBV7-9 and TRBJ1-5; no clear D. The ends were cut back, 5 bases at V and 0 bases at J, with 11 bases in the middle. The germline gives CDR1 SEHNR, CDR2 FQNEAQ (reference sequence). This CDR3 is 15 amino acids long. CDR3 protein: CASSHVADSNQPQHF. The DNA of the CDR3 is TGTGCCAGCAGCCACGTGGCAGATAGCAATCAGCCCCAGCATTTT.

Turning to this clone: The same CDR3 arises from other DNA sequences in this sample as well. The V gene is TRBV28, the J gene TRBJ1-1; 11 bases are a match to TRBD1. Losses at the gene ends were 5 bases for V and 8 bases for J; bases not matched to a gene: 7. The CDR3 is 14 amino acids. CDR1 is MDHEN and CDR2 is SYDVKM in the germline V gene. CDR3 sequence: CASSTSGQGGEAFF. The CDR3 DNA sequence: TGTGCCAGCAGTACATCGGGACAGGGGGGCGAAGCTTTCTTT. Together with reference TRBV28 and TRBJ1-1, the CDR3 gives the full variable domain: DVKVTQSSRYLVKRTGEKVFLECVQDMDHENMFWYRQDPGLGLRLIYFSYDVKMKEKGDIPEGYSVSREKKERFSLILESASTNQTSMYLCASSTSGQGGEAFFGQGTRLTVV.

This clone was detected only a few times. The chain joins TRBV4-1 to TRBJ2-7; the D gene could be TRBD1 or TRBD2 (5 bases each). Germline V gene data show CDR1 as MGHRA and CDR2 as YSYEKL. This CDR3 is built from 17 residues. Deletions cut 1 base from V and 6 bases from J, with 22 bases between. CDR3 bases: TGCGCCAGCAGCCAAGGGCTGGGACCGCGGTATACGGGCGAGCAGTACGTC. Translation gives CASSQGLGPRYTGEQYV.

V usage is TRBV7-2 and J usage is TRBJ2-5; possible D gene TRBD2, 6 bases. Germline loops: CDR1 SGHTA, CDR2 FQGNSA. Trimming removed 5 bases from V and 5 bases from J, with 15 bases in between. The CDR3 has 14 amino acids. CDR3 protein: CASSPHRGWETQYF. DNA for the CDR3: TGTGCCAGCAGCCCCCACCGGGGGTGGGAGACCCAGTACTTC.

This clone was counted only a few times. The chain carries TRBV29-1 and TRBJ1-2; TRBD1 matches 7 bases. The germline V gene has CDR1 SQVTM and CDR2 ANQGSEA. The CDR3 is made up of 14 amino acids. Unmatched junction bases numbered 11, after V lost 5 bases and J lost 5 bases. CDR3 nucleotide sequence: TGCAGCGTTTCGACAGGGACCGTAGGGTATGGCTACACCTTC. This translates into CSVSTGTVGYGYTF.

The rearrangement links TRBV5-4 to TRBJ2-7; 8 bases map to TRBD2. The CDR3 has 16 amino acids. Germline V gene data show CDR1 as SGHNT and CDR2 as YYREEE (reference sequence). The ends lost 3 bases at V and 0 bases at J; junction bases unmatched: 8. The CDR3 DNA sequence: TGTGCCAGCAGCTCCAATCCGGGACTAGTCTCCTACGAGCAGTACTTC. Protein product: CASSSNPGLVSYEQYF. Together with reference TRBV5-4 and TRBJ2-7, the CDR3 gives the full variable domain: ETGVTQSPTHLIKTRGQQVTLRCSSQSGHNTVSWYQQALGQGPQFIFQYYREEENGRGNFPPRFSGLQFPNYSSELNVNALELDDSALYLCASSSNPGLVSYEQYFGPGTRLTVT.

This clone was found a few times. The CDR3 reads CASNNQGGTEAFF. For the CDR3, the DNA is TGTGCCAGTAACAACCAGGGGGGCACTGAAGCTTTCTTT. The genes are TRBV19 and TRBJ1-1; 7 nucleotides line up with TRBD1. V was clipped by 7 bases and J by 4 bases; unmatched bases: 6. The V gene's germline CDR1 is LNHDA and CDR2 SQIVND (reference sequence). This CDR3 spans 13 amino acids. Looking up the rest from reference TRBV19 and TRBJ1-1 gives the full variable domain: DGGITQSPKYLFRKEGQNVTLSCEQNLNHDAMYWYRQDPGQGLRLIYYSQIVNDFQKGDIAEGYSVSREKKESFPLTVTSAQKNPTAFYLCASNNQGGTEAFFGQGTRLTVV.

This clone was detected many times. Other DNA sequences in this sample translate to the same CDR3. This chain connects TRBV18 to TRBJ1-3; D is unresolved. Trimming stripped 6 bases from V and 2 bases from J, with 8 bases between. CDR3 length: 13 residues. Germline V lookup: CDR1 KGHSH, CDR2 LQKENI. CDR3 in DNA: TGTGCCAGCTCTCGGGAGACTGGAAACACCATATATTTT. Protein: CASSRETGNTIYF.

The rearrangement uses TRBV11-3 and TRBJ1-1; 8 bases align to TRBD1. CDR1 is SGHNT, CDR2 YENEEA, per germline. The CDR3 is 14 residues long. With 5 bases clipped from V and 9 bases from J, the junction kept 11 bases outside the gene matches. CDR3 bases: TGTGCCAGCAGCAAGCCCGACAGGGGACCGAAAGCTTTCTTT. Translated, it gives CASSKPDRGPKAFF.

The genes are TRBV4-3 and TRBJ1-2; D gene uncertain. Trimming cost V 6 bases and J 6 bases, with 26 bases left between them. CDR1 and CDR2 (germline): LGHNA, YSLEER. The CDR3 runs to 17 residues. The CDR3 bases are TGCGCCAGCAGACCAAGACACCCGGGTCCGATTACAGATGGCTACACCTTC. Its translation is CASRPRHPGPITDGYTF.